The 5 T cell receptor beta chains listed next were all sequenced from one sample in a study of T-cell reconstitution after alpha-beta-depleted transplantation in children. The TCRbeta library was prepared with unique molecular identifiers. One entry per CDR3 protein results from TCRdb running MiXCR on the PCR reads. Here the sample spans 240,000 or so distinct CDR3 sequences, approximately 12% being singletons. This sample comprised PBMCs from the stem cell graft donor, obtained from the stem cell graft. The receptors stem from a human donor who donated a stem cell graft to a child with acute lymphoblastic leukemia.

This chain links TRBV7-3 with TRBJ2-2; TRBD2 agrees at 10 bases. Germline V CDR1 and CDR2: SGHTA, FQGTGA. The CDR3 spans 16 residues. V was pared by 5 bases and J by 1 base, with 4 bases of the junction left unmatched. CDR3 in DNA: TGTGCCAGCAGCCCACGGACTAGCGGGAACACCGGGGAGCTGTTTTTT. Residues: CASSPRTSGNTGELFF.

This clonotype was seen a few times. The gene calls are TRBV4-3 and TRBJ1-4; 8 nucleotides match TRBD1. V lost 3 bases to trimming and J lost 4 bases; unmatched junction nucleotides: 4. This CDR3 contains 15 residues. Looked up from germline, CDR1 is LGHNA and CDR2 is YSLEER. The CDR3 DNA sequence: TGCGCCAGCAGCCACTTGACAGGGGTTAATGAAAAACTGTTTTTT. This translates into CASSHLTGVNEKLFF.

J is TRBJ2-5 and V is TRBV29-1; D unclear. Germline V gene sequence: CDR1 SQVTM, CDR2 ANQGSEA. V dropped 4 bases and J dropped 1 base, with 10 bases sitting between them. The CDR3 is 13 residues long. This CDR3 reads CSVGQTSQETQYF. The CDR3 DNA is TGCAGCGTTGGCCAGACCAGCCAAGAGACCCAGTACTTC. The entire variable domain, with the rest obtained from reference TRBV29-1 and TRBJ2-5, is as follows: SAVISQKPSRDICQRGTSLTIQCQVDSQVTMMFWYRQQPGQSLTLIATANQGSEATYESGFVIDKFPISRPNLTFSTLTVSNMSPEDSSIYLCSVGQTSQETQYFGPGTRLLVL.

This clonotype was observed at least ten times. The V and J genes are TRBV7-9 and TRBJ2-1; TRBD1 aligns across 7 bases. Germline V gene data show CDR1 as SEHNR and CDR2 as FQNEAQ (reference sequence). The CDR3 runs 14 residues. The CDR3 nucleotides read TGTGCTATAGGGGCAGGGGGTCCGGGGAATGAGCAGTTCTTC. This encodes CAIGAGGPGNEQFF.

This clonotype was counted a few times. V is TRBV9 and J is TRBJ1-1; no clear D gene. V lost 4 bases to trimming and J lost 6 bases, with 10 bases between them. This CDR3 comprises 12 residues. Germline V gene sequence: CDR1 SGDLS, CDR2 YYNGEE. The CDR3 DNA reads as TGTGCCAGCAGCCCTACTCCTTCTGAAGCTTTCTTT. It is translated as CASSPTPSEAFF.